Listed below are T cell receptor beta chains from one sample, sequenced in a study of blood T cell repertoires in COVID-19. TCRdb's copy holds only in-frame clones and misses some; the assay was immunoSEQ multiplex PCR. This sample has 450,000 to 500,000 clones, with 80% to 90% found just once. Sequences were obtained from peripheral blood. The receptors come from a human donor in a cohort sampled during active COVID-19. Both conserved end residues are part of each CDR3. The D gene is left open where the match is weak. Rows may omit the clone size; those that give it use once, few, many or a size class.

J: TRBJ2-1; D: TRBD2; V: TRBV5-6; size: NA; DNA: TGTGCCAGCAGCCCGGGACTAGCGGGAGGACACAATGAGCAGTTCTTC; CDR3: CASSPGLAGGHNEQFF
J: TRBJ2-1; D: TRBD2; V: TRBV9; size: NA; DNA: TGTGCCAGCAGCCTAGCGGCTAGCGGAACCAATGAGCAGTTCTTC; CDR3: CASSLAASGTNEQFF
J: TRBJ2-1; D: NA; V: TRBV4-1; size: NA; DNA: TGCGCCAGCAGCCCAGATGAGGCAAGCTCCTACAATGAGCAGTTCTTC; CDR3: CASSPDEASSYNEQFF
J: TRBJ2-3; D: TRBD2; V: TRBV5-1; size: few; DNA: TGCGCCAGCAGCAATTTAGCGGGGAACCCCACAGATACGCAGTATTTT; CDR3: CASSNLAGNPTDTQYF
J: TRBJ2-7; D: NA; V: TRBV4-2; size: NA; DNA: TGTGCCAGCACTACCGGGCAGGGAAGCGGGGAGCAGTACTTC; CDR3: CASTTGQGSGEQYF
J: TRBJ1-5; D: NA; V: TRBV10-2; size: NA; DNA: TGCGCCAGCAGTTCAAACGTAGTCCAGCATTTT; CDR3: CASSSNVVQHF
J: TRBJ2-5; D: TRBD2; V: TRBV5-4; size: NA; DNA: TGTGCCAGCAGCCCAGTAGCGGGAAGGGGAGAGACCCAGTACTTC; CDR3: CASSPVAGRGETQYF
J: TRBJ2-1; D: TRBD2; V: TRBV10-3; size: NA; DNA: TGTGCCACCCTAGCGGGAGGGGCCTACAATGAGCAGTTCTTC; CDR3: CATLAGGAYNEQFF
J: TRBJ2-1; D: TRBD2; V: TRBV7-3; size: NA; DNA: TGTGCCAGCAGCACCAGACTAGCGGACCCCCCCAGAGGAGAGCAGTTCTTC; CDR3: CASSTRLADPPRGEQFF
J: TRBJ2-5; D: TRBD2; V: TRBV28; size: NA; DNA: TGTGCCAGCAGTTCCGGGACTAGCGGGAGGGAAGAGACCCAGTACTTC; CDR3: CASSSGTSGREETQYF
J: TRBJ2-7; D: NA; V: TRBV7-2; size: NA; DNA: TGTGCCAGCAGCTTTGGCCCCGAGCAGTACTTC; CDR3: CASSFGPEQYF
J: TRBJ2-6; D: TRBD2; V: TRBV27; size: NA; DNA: TGTGCCAGCAGGGCGGGAGGATCCGGGGCCAACGTCCTGACTTTC; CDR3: CASRAGGSGANVLTF
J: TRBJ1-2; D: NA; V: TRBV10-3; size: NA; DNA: TGTGCCATCAGTGAGTCTGAGTCCCGGTCACAGGGCGGCTACACCTTC; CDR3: CAISESESRSQGGYTF
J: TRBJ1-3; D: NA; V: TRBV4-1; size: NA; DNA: TGCGCCAGCAGTCGGGAGGGGTCTTCGGCTGGAAACACCATATATTTT; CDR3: CASSREGSSAGNTIYF
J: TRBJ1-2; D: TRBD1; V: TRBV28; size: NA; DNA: TGTGCCAGCAGTCCCGGACAGGGGAACTATGGCTACACCTTC; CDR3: CASSPGQGNYGYTF
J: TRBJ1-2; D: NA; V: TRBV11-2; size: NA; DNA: TGTGCCAGCAGCTTAGTCCAGGGGCTAGGCTATGGCTACACCTTC; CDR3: CASSLVQGLGYGYTF
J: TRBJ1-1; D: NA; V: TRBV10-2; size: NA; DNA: TGCGCCAGTGAAGGCCGGGGGACTACTTTCTTT; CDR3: CASEGRGTTFF